These 26 T cell receptor beta chains originate from one sample sequenced in a study of CD8+ T cells in alopecia areata. As to treatment: oral pan-JAK inhibitor, 5-10 mg twice daily. Extraction and reverse transcription of RNA yielded cDNA as the sequencing template. Produced via immunoSEQ multiplex PCR; TCRdb's table is partial and in-frame only. The sample has about 190,000 clones, roughly 64% seen once. The input for sequencing was CD4+ T cells sorted from blood, taken at week 4, from a patient treated with tofacitinib. Receptor source: a human donor with alopecia areata.

V is TRBV27 and J is TRBJ2-7, with TRBD1 as a possible D gene (5 bases). Germline values: CDR1 MNHEY, CDR2 SMNVEV (reference sequence). The V gene lost 3 bases and the J gene lost 10 bases, with 10 bases spanning the gap. The CDR3 length is 11 residues. DNA of the CDR3: TGTGCCAGCAGTTTTGGGGCCACACAGTACTTC. Amino acids: CASSFGATQYF.

The chain uses TRBV29-1 and TRBJ1-2; weak D call: TRBD1 (5 bases). This CDR3 spans 13 amino acids. Germline loops: CDR1 SQVTM, CDR2 ANQGSEA. V lost 4 bases and J 5 bases, leaving 14 bases between the germline ends. The CDR3 reads CSVAGGDRYGYTF. The DNA for the CDR3 is TGCAGCGTTGCGGGGGGTGACAGATATGGCTACACCTTC.

V is TRBV7-2 and J is TRBJ1-1, with D possibly matching TRBD1 (6 bases). V shed 5 bases and J shed 12 bases, with 22 bases lying between them. The CDR3 is 14 amino acids. Germline V gene sequence: CDR1 SGHTA, CDR2 FQGNSA. For the CDR3, the DNA is TGTGCCAGCAGCCCGATCCGGACAGACGCAGGAACTTTCTTT. Protein product: CASSPIRTDAGTFF. Variable domain in full (rest from reference TRBV7-2 and TRBJ1-1): GAGVSQSPSNKVTEKGKDVELRCDPISGHTALYWYRQSLGQGLEFLIYFQGNSAPDKSGLPSDRFSAERTGGSVSTLTIQRTQQEDSAVYLCASSPIRTDAGTFFGQGTRLTVV.

This sequence joins TRBV4-3 and TRBJ1-5; D gene ambiguous. There are 13 residues in the CDR3. Germline V gives CDR1 LGHNA, CDR2 YSLEER. The V and J ends lost 1 base and 1 base respectively, with 2 bases between them. The CDR3 sequence: CASSQASNQPQHF. For the CDR3, the DNA is TGCGCCAGCAGCCAAGCGAGCAATCAGCCCCAGCATTTT.

This rearrangement joins TRBV5-1 to TRBJ1-2; 8 bases match TRBD1. There are 14 residues in the CDR3. The germline gives CDR1 SGHRS, CDR2 YFSETQ. The trim removed 6 bases at V and 6 bases at J, leaving 10 bases unmatched. The CDR3 sequence is CASNPGQAWDGYTF. In DNA, the CDR3 is TGCGCCAGCAACCCGGGACAGGCCTGGGATGGCTACACCTTC.

With regard to this clone: At the DNA level, this CDR3 is encoded by other sequences in the same sample as well. The chain joins TRBV7-2 to TRBJ2-5; D gene uncertain. Germline lookup yields CDR1 SGHTA and CDR2 FQGNSA. Between the trimmed V and J ends, which lost 4 bases and 4 bases, there was a span of 4 bases. This CDR3 has 11 residues. DNA of the CDR3: TGTGCCAGCAGCTCCCGAGAGACCCAGTACTTC. It translates to CASSSRETQYF.

The chain is built from TRBV2 and TRBJ2-7; 8 nucleotides align to TRBD1. Germline V gene data show CDR1 as SNHLY and CDR2 as FYNNEI. The ends lost 6 bases at V and 2 bases at J; junction bases unmatched: 3. The CDR3 totals 13 residues. CDR3 residues: CASRTTGAYEQYF. In DNA form, the CDR3 reads TGTGCCAGCAGAACGACAGGGGCCTACGAGCAGTACTTC.

In this sample, this clone turned up a few times. The chain combines TRBV7-2 with TRBJ2-4; tentative D call: TRBD2 (6 bases). Trimming took off 3 bases at V and 9 bases at J, with 15 bases between the two ends. The CDR3 loop spans 14 amino acids. Germline V CDR1 and CDR2: SGHTA, FQGNSA. For the CDR3, the DNA is TGTGCCAGCAGCTTTGTACGGCAAGCGGGCATTCAGTACTTC. Encoded protein: CASSFVRQAGIQYF.

This clone has only a few counts. The V and J genes are TRBV29-1 and TRBJ1-2; D may be TRBD1 (6 bases). This CDR3 is built from 11 residues. The V end lost 7 bases, the J end lost 7 bases, and 13 bases lay between the germline ends. The germline CDR1 and CDR2 sequences are SQVTM and ANQGSEA. CDR3 amino acids: CSAGDKSGYTF. The CDR3 DNA reads TGCAGCGCAGGGGACAAGTCTGGCTACACCTTC.

This chain uses TRBV2 with TRBJ1-5, with D hard to call. The CDR3 runs 15 residues. V was clipped by 3 bases and J by 7 bases, with 16 bases between them. Germline V gives CDR1 SNHLY, CDR2 FYNNEI. CDR3 sequence reads: CASSDSRDYQQPQHF. The CDR3 coding sequence is TGTGCCAGCAGTGACAGCCGGGATTATCAGCAGCCCCAGCATTTT.

The rearrangement joins TRBV11-2 to TRBJ1-5; no reliable D call. V dropped 2 bases and J dropped 2 bases, with 13 bases sitting between them. This CDR3 spans 16 amino acids. Germline CDR1 is SGHAT and CDR2 is FQNNGV. In nucleotides, the CDR3 is TGTGCCAGCAGCTTATCAAGGGAAAGTCGCAATCAGCCCCAGCATTTT. Encoded protein: CASSLSRESRNQPQHF.

The chain has TRBV13 and TRBJ2-1, with a tentative D call TRBD1 (6 bases). V shed 4 bases and J shed 0 bases, with 16 bases lying between them. The length of the CDR3 is 17 residues. CDR1 and CDR2 (germline): PRHDT, FYEKMQ (reference sequence). CDR3 sequence reads: CASSSRSGVSSYNEQFF. The CDR3 DNA reads as TGTGCCAGCAGCTCACGCTCAGGGGTAAGCTCCTACAATGAGCAGTTCTTC.

V gene TRBV29-1 combines with J gene TRBJ2-2; 8 bases map to TRBD1. The V gene's germline CDR1 is SQVTM and CDR2 ANQGSEA. J lost 3 bases, V lost 7 bases, and 4 bases had no gene match. The CDR3 is 13 residues long. CDR3 sequence reads: CSGHRGDTGELFF. The DNA for the CDR3 is TGCAGCGGTCACAGGGGGGACACCGGGGAGCTGTTTTTT.

The chain uses TRBV5-1 and TRBJ2-5; D gene ambiguous. Germline CDR1 reads SGHRS; CDR2 reads YFSETQ. There are 14 residues in the CDR3. The V end was cut by 1 base, the J end by 2 bases, with 9 bases between. CDR3 residues: CASSLPDGQETQYF. The CDR3 DNA follows: TGCGCCAGCAGCTTGCCCGACGGACAAGAGACCCAGTACTTC.

The genes are TRBV7-2 and TRBJ2-5; the D is unclear. The V end was cut by 1 base, the J end by 6 bases, with 12 bases between. The germline V gene encodes CDR1 SGHTA and CDR2 FQGNSA. The CDR3 spans 14 residues. The CDR3 loop is CASSLGELIQTQYF. CDR3 DNA sequence: TGTGCCAGCAGCTTAGGTGAATTGATACAGACCCAGTACTTC.

This sequence joins TRBV7-9 and TRBJ1-6; D gene ambiguous. Trimming took 4 bases from V and 6 from J, leaving 13 bases between them. Germline V gives CDR1 SEHNR, CDR2 FQNEAQ (reference sequence). CDR3 length: 15 amino acids. The CDR3 loop reads CASSSPAGGNSPLHF. The CDR3 DNA is TGTGCCAGCAGCTCCCCGGCGGGTGGTAATTCACCCCTCCACTTT.

The V call is TRBV30, the J call TRBJ1-1; D unresolved. V was cut by 7 bases and J by 5 bases, with 14 bases left in between. CDR1 is GTSNPN and CDR2 is SVGIG in the germline V gene (reference sequence). The CDR3 contains 12 residues. The CDR3 loop reads CASQTSPTEAFF. The DNA for the CDR3 is TGTGCCTCACAGACGAGTCCTACTGAAGCTTTCTTT.

V usage is TRBV15 and J usage is TRBJ2-7; the match to TRBD2 covers 7 bases. The CDR3 sequence is 17 residues long. V gave up 1 base and J gave up 1 base; unmatched junction bases: 10. Germline V CDR1 and CDR2: LNHNV, YYDKDF (reference sequence). The CDR3 DNA follows: TGTGCCACCAGCAGAGCGCTAAGCGGGGTGGAGTCCTACGAGCAGTACTTC. Translated, it gives CATSRALSGVESYEQYF.

CDR3 nucleotides: TGTGCCAGCAGAGACAGGGGGCAACATCAGCCCCAGCATTTT. Protein product: CASRDRGQHQPQHF. The genes are TRBV6-5 and TRBJ1-5; 10 bases are shared with TRBD1. The V gene's germline CDR1 is MNHEY and CDR2 SVGAGI. The CDR3 is made up of 14 amino acids. J was trimmed by 5 bases and V by 6 bases; bases with no gene match: 4.

This clone was seen a few times. This rearrangement joins TRBV2 to TRBJ2-5, with 7 positions matching TRBD2. The V segment lost 6 bases and the J segment 5 bases; nucleotides outside the gene matches: 12. The germline V gene encodes CDR1 SNHLY and CDR2 FYNNEI. The CDR3 length is 15 residues. The CDR3 region is CASSAPPQGGETQYF. The CDR3 region has the DNA TGTGCCAGCAGCGCCCCCCCCCAGGGAGGGGAGACCCAGTACTTC.

The J gene is TRBJ2-3, the V gene TRBV4-2; D is unresolved. V lost 0 bases, J lost 10 bases, and 8 bases lay in between. This CDR3 has 12 amino acids. Germline-derived CDR1 and CDR2 are LGHNA and YNFKEQ. In DNA form, the CDR3 reads TGTGCCAGCAGCCAAGACGAAGGAGCGCAGTATTTT. Translating it yields CASSQDEGAQYF.

The chain is built from TRBV7-2 and TRBJ2-5; 7 positions agree with TRBD2. Germline CDR1 is SGHTA and CDR2 is FQGNSA. This CDR3 contains 15 residues. Trimming cost V 5 bases and J 4 bases; bases outside gene matches: 10. Here the CDR3 reads CASSPGGRARETQYF. DNA of the CDR3: TGTGCCAGCAGCCCCGGAGGGAGGGCGAGAGAGACCCAGTACTTC. The full variable domain, in which reference TRBV7-2 and TRBJ2-5 provide the parts outside the CDR3, is GAGVSQSPSNKVTEKGKDVELRCDPISGHTALYWYRQSLGQGLEFLIYFQGNSAPDKSGLPSDRFSAERTGGSVSTLTIQRTQQEDSAVYLCASSPGGRARETQYFGPGTRLLVL.

The chain employs TRBV18 and TRBJ1-4, with a weak D call TRBD1 (6 bases). Germline V gives CDR1 KGHSH, CDR2 LQKENI. Trimming stripped 6 bases from V and 7 bases from J, with 15 bases between. The CDR3 loop spans 14 amino acids. This CDR3 is CASSPRGGREKLFF. The CDR3 DNA reads as TGTGCCAGCTCCCCTCGGGGGGGGCGTGAAAAACTGTTTTTT.

Written as DNA, the CDR3 is TGTGCCAGTAGGAACCCGGGACAGACTAACTATGGCTACACCTTC. Translation: CASRNPGQTNYGYTF. This chain joins TRBV19 and TRBJ1-2; TRBD1 matches 7 bases. The CDR3 consists of 15 residues. The germline gives CDR1 LNHDA, CDR2 SQIVND (reference sequence). V was pared by 6 bases and J by 0 bases, with 7 bases of the junction left unmatched.

The chain couples TRBV6-1 to TRBJ2-1, with D unclear. From germline, CDR1 is MNHNS and CDR2 SASEGT. Between the trimmed V and J ends, which lost 6 bases and 5 bases, there was a span of 11 bases. CDR3 size: 13 residues. In DNA, the CDR3 is TGTGCCAGCAGATTCTGGCGCCACAATGAGCAGTTCTTC. It yields the protein CASRFWRHNEQFF.

The V and J genes are TRBV5-1 and TRBJ2-2; the match to TRBD1 covers 8 bases. Germline V gene lookup returns CDR1 SGHRS and CDR2 YFSETQ. The junction had 5 bases not matched to a gene; V was cut back by 1 base and J by 0 bases. This CDR3 has 17 residues. The CDR3 loop reads CASSLPGQGSNTGELFF. CDR3 coding DNA: TGCGCCAGCAGCTTGCCAGGACAGGGATCGAACACCGGGGAGCTGTTTTTT.